Each of the 6 T cell receptor beta chains below was sequenced from the same sample in a study of regulatory T cells in long-lasting Graves disease. Through Arm-PCR of CDR3 regions and iRepertoire HTBI primers, TCR beta libraries were built. TCRdb independently ran MiXCR on the multiplex PCR reads; one entry per CDR3 protein. The table includes around 450,000 distinct CDR3 sequences, over 14% detected once. The time point is: newly diagnosed GD, antithyroid drugs for less than 3 months. The TCR library was prepared using RNA isolated from PBMCs. These data are also associated with another study on T cells in Graves' hyperthyroidism and ophthalmopathy.

The source material was peripheral blood mononuclear cells (PBMCs), sampled at new diagnosis, from a patient treated with antithyroid drugs. These receptors were taken from a woman between 40 and 55 years old with Graves disease.

Many counts were recorded for this clonotype. V and J are TRBV20-1 and TRBJ2-7; tentative D call: TRBD2 (5 bases). The CDR3 covers 13 residues. Germline V CDR1 and CDR2: DFQATT, SNEGSKA (reference sequence). The V gene lost 4 bases and the J gene lost 5 bases, with 15 bases spanning the gap. This chain's CDR3 is CSANPPGDNEQYF. The CDR3 DNA sequence: TGCAGTGCTAACCCCCCCGGGGATAACGAGCAGTACTTC.

This clonotype was recorded at least ten times. The chain uses TRBV7-9 and TRBJ2-1, with D unclear. The CDR3 has 14 amino acids. V lost 0 bases and J 8 bases, leaving 11 bases between the germline ends. Germline lookup yields CDR1 SEHNR and CDR2 FQNEAQ (reference sequence). Here the CDR3 reads CASSLAGRTDEQFF. For the CDR3, the DNA is TGTGCCAGCAGCTTAGCGGGCCGTACGGATGAGCAGTTCTTC.

This chain joins TRBV6-1 and TRBJ2-2, with D unresolved. Trimming removed 6 bases from V and 1 base from J, with 9 bases in between. The CDR3 is made up of 14 amino acids. Germline CDR1 and CDR2: MNHNS and SASEGT. In DNA, the CDR3 is TGTGCCAGCAGGGTTTCGCGGAACACCGGGGAGCTGTTTTTT. Encoded protein: CASRVSRNTGELFF.

In its sample, this clonotype was seen many times. The chain employs TRBV12-5 and TRBJ2-1, with D hard to call. Germline assignment: CDR1 LGHNT and CDR2 FRNRAP. V lost 3 bases and J 6 bases, leaving 6 bases between the germline ends. This CDR3 is 12 amino acids long. CDR3 sequence reads: CASGLMGNEQFF. The CDR3 DNA sequence: TGTGCTAGTGGTTTAATGGGCAATGAGCAGTTCTTC. The full variable domain, completed using reference TRBV12-5 and TRBJ2-1, is DARVTQTPRHKVTEMGQEVTMRCQPILGHNTVFWYRQTMMQGLELLAYFRNRAPLDDSGMPKDRFSAEMPDATLATLKIQPSEPRDSAVYFCASGLMGNEQFFGPGTRLTVL.

The sample holds many counts of this clonotype. This rearrangement joins TRBV3-1 to TRBJ1-5, with D unresolved. Trimming cost V 0 bases and J 1 base, with 4 bases left between them. Germline-derived CDR1 and CDR2 are LGHDT and YNNKEL (reference sequence). The CDR3 is made up of 14 amino acids. The CDR3 nucleotides are TGTGCCAGCAGCCAAGATATGAGCAATCAGCCCCAGCATTTT. This encodes CASSQDMSNQPQHF.

At least ten counts were recorded for this clonotype. The gene calls are TRBV27 and TRBJ2-7; the match to TRBD2 covers 11 bases. The CDR3 is 16 residues long. The ends lost 0 bases at V and 2 bases at J; junction bases unmatched: 3. Germline assignment: CDR1 MNHEY and CDR2 SMNVEV (reference sequence). CDR3 nucleotides: TGTGCCAGCAGTTTATCGACTAGCGGGGTAACCTACGAGCAGTACTTC. Amino acid sequence: CASSLSTSGVTYEQYF.